This T cell receptor beta chain was profiled in a study of Graves' ophthalmopathy and Graves' hyperthyroidism. Findings and caveats of the study: Detection in blood was also observed for most expanded thyroid clonotypes above 0.001 frequency. Sensitivity reached roughly 70% and specificity approximately 78% when the model predicted ophthalmopathy progression.

Ophthalmopathy in the donors was of moderate-to-severe activity, with CAS ≥3, NOSPECS ≥4 and duration under 3 months. Patients were diagnosed from clinical symptoms, serum thyroxine, TRAb, thyroid ultrasound and orbital computed tomography. From RNA, the CDR3 regions of TCR beta chains were amplified and sequenced. HTBI primers primed a first-round RT-PCR, and a second-round multiplex PCR followed. TCRdb used MiXCR to reprocess the multiplex PCR reads, holding one entry per CDR3 protein. The repertoire consists of fewer than 250,000 distinct CDR3 sequences, with roughly 27% occurring once and the leading ten covering about 9.1%. The V gene lost 11 bases and the J gene lost 14 bases, with 18 bases spanning the gap. There are 11 residues in the CDR3. CDR1 LNHDA and CDR2 SQIVND come from the germline V gene (reference sequence). This clonotype was seen many times. Its specificity is unknown.

The sequencing input was peripheral blood. The receptor was derived from a man in his fifties or sixties with Graves' ophthalmopathy. The chain is built from TRBV19 and TRBJ2-2; weak D call: TRBD2 (6 bases). The CDR3 reads CAGGYGSLLFF. The CDR3 nucleotides are TGTGCCGGGGGATACGGGAGCTTACTGTTTTTT.